The 23 T cell receptor beta chains below were found in one sample sequenced in a study of blood T cells in healthy people across ages. Through a sample-barcoded 5' primer and a J-beta primer mix, a second PCR was run for 7 to 11 cycles. TCRdb itself ran the 5' RACE reads through MiXCR, one entry per CDR3 protein. The sample includes 750,000 to 950,000 distinct CDR3 sequences, roughly 25% seen only once; the top ten take around 3%. The data also belong to a second study, concerning T cells of mothers and their children.

The specimen was blood. These receptors were collected from a boy between 10 and 17 years old in good health.

The V call is TRBV7-2, the J call TRBJ2-5, with D perhaps matching TRBD1 or TRBD2 (6 bases each). Germline values: CDR1 SGHTA, CDR2 FQGNSA. V lost 5 bases, J lost 5 bases, and 15 bases lay in between. This CDR3 is 14 amino acids long. The CDR3, as DNA: TGTGCCAGCAGCCCAACGGGGGCGTGGGAGACCCAGTACTTC. Its protein is CASSPTGAWETQYF.

This sequence joins TRBV6-5 and TRBJ2-4; 9 bases match TRBD1. Trimming took 6 bases from V and 6 from J; bases not matched to a gene: 6. The CDR3 runs 14 residues. Germline CDR1 reads MNHEY; CDR2 reads SVGAGI. The DNA of the CDR3 is TGTGCCAGCAGGAATACAGGGGGCGGAAACATTCAGTACTTC. Translation gives CASRNTGGGNIQYF.

This clonotype showed up just a few times. This chain links TRBV4-1 with TRBJ2-7, with 12 bases lining up with TRBD2. Germline-derived CDR1 and CDR2 are MGHRA and YSYEKL. The CDR3 has 16 residues. The V and J ends lost 3 bases and 5 bases, in that order; junction bases with no gene match: 8. The CDR3 spells CASSQTYASGGDEQYF. In nucleotides, the CDR3 is TGCGCCAGCAGCCAGACTTACGCTAGCGGGGGGGACGAGCAGTACTTC.

The rearrangement uses TRBV5-1 and TRBJ2-2; 10 nucleotides match TRBD2. This CDR3 has 16 amino acids. V was clipped by 4 bases and J by 4 bases; unmatched bases: 7. The germline gives CDR1 SGHRS, CDR2 YFSETQ. The CDR3 here is CASSAMPSGGTGELFF. The CDR3 region has the DNA TGCGCCAGCAGCGCCATGCCTAGCGGGGGCACCGGGGAGCTGTTTTTT.

The chain links TRBV28 to TRBJ2-1; TRBD1 matches 7 bases. The junction had 6 bases not matched to a gene; V was cut back by 5 bases and J by 8 bases. The CDR3 is 13 residues long. Germline assignment: CDR1 MDHEN and CDR2 SYDVKM. The CDR3 DNA follows: TGTGCCAGCAGTCATGGACAGGCACATGAGCAGTTCTTC. Translation: CASSHGQAHEQFF.

This clonotype was detected only a few times. V and J are TRBV5-8 and TRBJ2-1; the match to TRBD2 covers 11 bases. With V trimmed by 4 bases and J by 5 bases, 5 bases remained unmatched. There are 15 residues in the CDR3. Germline CDR1 reads SGHTS; CDR2 reads YDEGEE. The CDR3 nucleotides read TGTGCCAGCAGCCTGGGACTAGCGGTTAACAATGAGCAGTTCTTC. Its protein is CASSLGLAVNNEQFF.

In this sample, this clonotype turned up a few times. This rearrangement joins TRBV2 to TRBJ1-2, with D unclear. The CDR3 consists of 16 residues. Trimming removed 1 base at V and 8 bases at J, with 20 bases between. From germline, CDR1 is SNHLY and CDR2 FYNNEI. The CDR3 sequence is CASSEDVYAGASGYTF. In nucleotides, the CDR3 is TGTGCCAGCAGTGAAGATGTTTATGCCGGAGCGAGCGGCTACACCTTC. Based on the CDR3 plus reference TRBV2 and TRBJ1-2, the full variable domain is EPEVTQTPSHQVTQMGQEVILRCVPISNHLYFYWYRQILGQKVEFLVSFYNNEISEKSEIFDDQFSVERPDGSNFTLKIRSTKLEDSAMYFCASSEDVYAGASGYTFGSGTRLTVV.

This clonotype was seen a handful of times. The chain has TRBV2 and TRBJ1-1, with D maybe TRBD1 (5 bases). The V end lost 6 bases, the J end lost 7 bases, and 12 bases lay between the germline ends. The CDR3 runs 12 residues. Per the germline V gene, CDR1 is SNHLY and CDR2 is FYNNEI. The CDR3: CASSNQGREAFF. CDR3 coding DNA: TGTGCCAGCAGCAATCAGGGACGTGAAGCTTTCTTT.

The CDR3 DNA reads TGCAGTGCTATCGGGCAGGGGGCCTACGAGCAGTACTTC. This sequence encodes CSAIGQGAYEQYF. The J gene is TRBJ2-7, the V gene TRBV20-1; TRBD1 aligns across 7 bases. Trimming took 4 bases from V and 2 from J; bases not matched to a gene: 5. The CDR3 consists of 13 residues. Germline lookup yields CDR1 DFQATT and CDR2 SNEGSKA (reference sequence).

This clonotype was seen a handful of times. The chain is built from TRBV29-1 and TRBJ2-2; tentative D call: TRBD2 (7 bases). Germline CDR1 reads SQVTM; CDR2 reads ANQGSEA. The CDR3 length is 13 residues. Trimming cost V 7 bases and J 1 base, with 10 bases left between them. CDR3 in amino acids: CSAAGQNTGELFF. CDR3 DNA: TGCAGCGCAGCGGGACAGAACACCGGGGAGCTGTTTTTT.

The V call is TRBV10-3, the J call TRBJ2-5, with D maybe TRBD2 (7 bases). The J call may not be correct, given that the DNA end is closer to TRBJ2-1. Looked up from germline, CDR1 is ENHRY and CDR2 is SYGVKD. CDR3 size: 15 residues. The CDR3: CAISEVAGGRNEQFF. For the CDR3, the DNA is TGTGCCATCAGTGAAGTGGCCGGGGGGCGAAATGAGCAGTTCTTC.

This chain uses TRBV12-3 or TRBV12-4 with TRBJ1-2, with 11 bases that match TRBD1. This CDR3 spans 13 amino acids. The V segment lost 6 bases and the J segment 3 bases; nucleotides outside the gene matches: 0. The CDR3 region is CASRGQGDYGYTF. The CDR3 DNA reads as TGTGCCAGCAGGGGACAGGGGGACTATGGCTACACCTTC.

The chain employs TRBV28 and TRBJ2-5; maybe TRBD2 (6 bases). The J call could be wrong; TRBJ2-7 is a better fit for the DNA end. CDR3 length: 13 amino acids. Germline V gene lookup returns CDR1 MDHEN and CDR2 SYDVKM. The CDR3 bases are TGTGCCAGCACCGGGGGAAGTCCCTACGAGCAGTACTTC. It specifies CASTGGSPYEQYF.

The J gene is TRBJ2-3, the V gene TRBV5-6, with 7 bases matching TRBD2. Germline V gene lookup returns CDR1 SGHDT and CDR2 YYEEEE. The CDR3 is made up of 15 amino acids. The J segment lost 2 bases and the V segment lost 1 base, leaving 4 bases of the junction unmatched. CDR3 coding DNA: TGTGCCAGCAGCTTGAAAAGCGGGGTCACAGATACGCAGTATTTT. Encoded protein: CASSLKSGVTDTQYF. The whole variable domain, filled in from reference TRBV5-6 and TRBJ2-3, reads DAGVTQSPTHLIKTRGQQVTLRCSPKSGHDTVSWYQQALGQGPQFIFQYYEEEERQRGNFPDRFSGHQFPNYSSELNVNALLLGDSALYLCASSLKSGVTDTQYFGPGTRLTVL.

This clonotype was detected a few times. V usage is TRBV3-1 and J usage is TRBJ1-2, with D hard to call. V lost 6 bases and J 8 bases, leaving 10 bases between the germline ends. CDR1 is LGHDT and CDR2 is YNNKEL in the germline V gene (reference sequence). The CDR3 is 11 amino acids. CDR3 sequence (DNA): TGTGCCAGCAGTGGAGGGAACGGCTACACCTTC. This codes for CASSGGNGYTF.

This clonotype turned up a few times. The chain employs TRBV25-1 and TRBJ1-3; D is ambiguous. The V gene's germline CDR1 is MGHDK and CDR2 SYGVNS. The V end was cut by 3 bases, the J end by 0 bases, with 9 bases between. This CDR3 region has 15 residues. In DNA form, the CDR3 reads TGTGCCAGCAGTGAGGGGTTGTCCTCTGGAAACACCATATATTTT. As protein: CASSEGLSSGNTIYF.

This chain connects TRBV25-1 to TRBJ1-1, with a weak D call TRBD1 (5 bases). The CDR3 length is 14 residues. Looked up from germline, CDR1 is MGHDK and CDR2 is SYGVNS. V was cut by 3 bases and J by 4 bases, with 12 bases left in between. CDR3 in DNA: TGTGCCAGCAGTGAGAGGGGCCCGGGCACTGAAGCTTTCTTT. Its translation is CASSERGPGTEAFF.

A few counts support this clonotype. This rearrangement joins TRBV6-4 to TRBJ2-5; D may be TRBD2 (6 bases). Germline V lookup: CDR1 MRHNA, CDR2 SNTAGT. The CDR3 loop spans 14 amino acids. The V gene lost 10 bases and the J gene lost 3 bases, with 18 bases spanning the gap. The DNA for the CDR3 is TGTGCCAACTTTGGACGAGTAGCGGAAGAGACCCAGTACTTC. Its protein product is CANFGRVAEETQYF.

The chain recombines TRBV20-1 with TRBJ1-1; D possibly corresponds to TRBD1 (6 bases). The CDR3 contains 14 residues. V was cut by 2 bases and J by 1 base, with 11 bases left in between. Germline assignment: CDR1 DFQATT and CDR2 SNEGSKA (reference sequence). This CDR3 reads CSARLGHPNTEAFF. The CDR3 nucleotides read TGCAGTGCTAGACTGGGACATCCGAACACTGAAGCTTTCTTT.

The chain employs TRBV19 and TRBJ2-7; D gene uncertain. Trimming shortened V by 5 bases and J by 0 bases, and 17 bases separated the two germline ends. Per the germline V gene, CDR1 is LNHDA and CDR2 is SQIVND (reference sequence). The CDR3 spans 16 residues. The CDR3 here is CASSLSSQSRSYEQYF. The CDR3 DNA reads as TGTGCCAGTAGTCTCTCATCGCAATCTCGCTCCTACGAGCAGTACTTC.

Notes on this clonotype: An end of the junction does not agree with germline; a read error may underlie this. The V call is TRBV10-3, the J call TRBJ1-2; 10 nucleotides agree with TRBD1. The CDR3 loop spans 16 amino acids. Per germline, CDR1 ENHRY and CDR2 SYGVKD. The chain's CDR3 is CAISESRDRGSYGYTF. The CDR3 DNA sequence: TGTGCCATCAGCGAGTCCCGGGACAGGGGTTCCTATGGCTACACCTTC.

The V gene is TRBV5-8, the J gene TRBJ2-7; possible D gene TRBD1, 6 bases. The CDR3 contains 15 residues. Trimming left V 4 bases short and J 5 bases short, with 19 bases between. Germline CDR1 and CDR2: SGHTS and YDEGEE. CDR3: CASSTDSRPGDEQYF. The CDR3 DNA reads TGTGCCAGCAGCACGGACAGCCGACCTGGGGACGAGCAGTACTTC.

This chain connects TRBV7-2 to TRBJ2-2, with unresolved D. The CDR3 consists of 12 residues. Trimming stripped 6 bases from V and 6 bases from J, with 8 bases between. Germline lookup yields CDR1 SGHTA and CDR2 FQGNSA. Here the CDR3 reads CASRAPPGELFF. For the CDR3, the DNA is TGTGCCAGCAGGGCTCCTCCCGGGGAGCTGTTTTTT.